Following are 10 T cell receptor beta chains from one sample sequenced in a study of graft-versus-host responses after intestinal transplantation. These receptors have no identified antigens. Profiling relied on immunoSEQ multiplex PCR, and the TCRdb table lists in-frame clones only, not all of them. The table lists around 100,000 clones, more than 85% of them singletons. Sequencing used unstimulated CD8+ T cells sorted from spleen or lymph node cells, obtained before intestinal transplant. These TCRs come from a human donor who received an intestinal transplant.

The chain is built from TRBV6-5 and TRBJ2-7, with a weak D call TRBD2 (5 bases). Trimming shortened V by 6 bases and J by 7 bases, and 13 bases separated the two germline ends. Germline assignment: CDR1 MNHEY and CDR2 SVGAGI. The CDR3 loop spans 12 amino acids. The CDR3 here is CASSYRGGEQYF. CDR3 DNA sequence: TGTGCCAGCAGCTACCGGGGTGGGGAGCAGTACTTC.

The chain employs TRBV4-1 and TRBJ2-7, with D possibly TRBD2 on 7 matching bases. Germline CDR1 reads MGHRA; CDR2 reads YSYEKL. This CDR3 is 16 amino acids long. The V and J ends lost 8 bases and 0 bases respectively, with 20 bases between them. CDR3 in amino acids: CASATYGGAISYEQYF. In DNA form, the CDR3 reads TGCGCCAGCGCCACCTATGGGGGGGCCATCTCCTACGAGCAGTACTTC.

The CDR3 sequence is CASNPITGGGMTDTQYF. The CDR3 bases are TGCGCCAGCAACCCTATCACAGGGGGGGGCATGACAGATACGCAGTATTTT. The gene calls are TRBV4-1 and TRBJ2-3; tentative D call: TRBD1 (8 bases). This CDR3 contains 17 residues. V was pared by 7 bases and J by 3 bases, with 23 bases between. Per the germline V gene, CDR1 is MGHRA and CDR2 is YSYEKL.

The V gene is TRBV4-1, the J gene TRBJ2-3; 10 bases match TRBD1. The trim removed 0 bases at V and 0 bases at J, leaving 3 bases unmatched. The CDR3 is 17 residues long. Germline CDR1 MGHRA, CDR2 YSYEKL. CDR3 residues: CASSQEGGQGSTDTQYF. Here the CDR3 DNA reads TGCGCCAGCAGCCAAGAGGGGGGACAGGGGAGCACAGATACGCAGTATTTT.

The chain carries TRBV19 and TRBJ2-3; 8 bases are a match to TRBD1. In germline, CDR1 is LNHDA, CDR2 SQIVND (reference sequence). This CDR3 region has 15 residues. Trimming cost V 5 bases and J 0 bases; bases outside gene matches: 4. The CDR3 loop is CASSSWTGSTDTQYF. CDR3 DNA: TGTGCCAGTAGTTCTTGGACAGGGAGCACAGATACGCAGTATTTT.

The chain's CDR3 is CASSLVSLGGGGGYTF. The CDR3 nucleotides are TGTGCCAGCAGCTTGGTCTCTTTGGGTGGGGGGGGTGGCTACACCTTC. J is TRBJ1-2 and V is TRBV5-4; D may be TRBD1 (5 bases). CDR1 is SGHNT and CDR2 is YYREEE in the germline V gene (reference sequence). V lost 0 bases to trimming and J lost 7 bases, with 19 bases between them. The CDR3 sequence is 16 residues long.

The J gene is TRBJ1-2, the V gene TRBV9; 7 nucleotides match TRBD1. V trimming: 3 bases; J trimming: 4 bases; junction bases outside the gene matches: 9. Per germline, CDR1 SGDLS and CDR2 YYNGEE. The length of the CDR3 is 15 residues. CDR3 in amino acids: CASSAPDRAGYGYTF. DNA for the CDR3: TGTGCCAGCAGCGCCCCCGACAGGGCTGGCTATGGCTACACCTTC.

This chain uses TRBV7-9 with TRBJ1-6; TRBD1 is a possible D gene (6 bases). From germline, CDR1 is SEHNR and CDR2 FQNEAQ (reference sequence). The V and J ends lost 5 bases and 0 bases respectively, with 20 bases between them. This CDR3 contains 19 residues. CDR3 protein: CASSPDSSQGSSYNSPLHF. The CDR3 bases are TGTGCCAGCAGCCCCGACAGTTCACAGGGAAGCTCCTATAATTCACCCCTCCACTTT.

In its sample, this clone was seen once. The rearrangement joins TRBV6-6 to TRBJ1-5; TRBD1 matches 7 bases. CDR3 size: 16 residues. Unmatched junction bases numbered 2, after V lost 0 bases and J lost 0 bases. Germline assignment: CDR1 MNHNY and CDR2 SVGAGI (reference sequence). The CDR3 sequence: CASSYSGQYSNQPQHF. Here the CDR3 DNA reads TGTGCCAGCAGTTACTCGGGACAGTATAGCAATCAGCCCCAGCATTTT.

This clone was seen more than once but under ten times. The chain recombines TRBV10-2 with TRBJ1-2; D is uncertain. The CDR3 has 14 amino acids. The germline V and J ends were trimmed by 3 bases and 2 bases, with 10 bases remaining between them. Per the germline V gene, CDR1 is WSHSY and CDR2 is SAAADI. DNA of the CDR3: TGCGCCAGCAGTGAAGGACCTTGGAACTATGGCTACACCTTC. Its protein is CASSEGPWNYGYTF.